The 18 T cell receptor beta chains reported below all come from one sample, sequenced in a study of monozygotic twins with inflammatory bowel disease. TCRdb re-called the 5' RACE reads; one entry per CDR3 protein, DNA not given. The sample table sets out around 370,000 distinct CDR3 sequences. Material for sequencing was blood. The receptors were sampled from a human donor with ulcerative colitis or Crohn's disease, or a healthy co-twin of an affected twin (not recorded which).

The rearrangement uses TRBV10-3 and TRBJ2-5; there is no DNA to check the TCRdb D call of TRBD1. The CDR3 consists of 14 residues. Germline-derived CDR1 and CDR2 are ENHRY and SYGVKD. The CDR3 here is CAISWSVSGETQYF.

CDR3 residues: CSVGTGGGRQTQYF. The J gene is TRBJ2-5, the V gene TRBV29-1; the D gene TCRdb calls, TRBD1, cannot be checked with no DNA. From germline, CDR1 is SQVTM and CDR2 ANQGSEA. This CDR3 is built from 14 residues.

The V gene is TRBV11-2, the J gene TRBJ1-5; the D call from TCRdb, TRBD1, cannot be confirmed without DNA. The CDR3 covers 19 residues. Looked up from germline, CDR1 is SGHAT and CDR2 is FQNNGV. CDR3 residues: CASSLGTRLDRGSNQPQHF.

The V call is TRBV30, the J call TRBJ1-1. The length of the CDR3 is 15 residues. Germline CDR1 is GTSNPN and CDR2 is SVGIG (reference sequence). This CDR3 is CAWMAFSKGFAEAFF.

The chain has TRBV20-1 and TRBJ2-7; TCRdb's D call of TRBD2 is untestable without DNA. The V gene's germline CDR1 is DFQATT and CDR2 SNEGSKA (reference sequence). The CDR3 loop spans 17 amino acids. Here the CDR3 reads CSAREFGTSGGDYEQYF.

This sequence joins TRBV24-1 and TRBJ1-5; without DNA, the TCRdb call of TRBD1 cannot be checked. Germline CDR1 KGHDR, CDR2 SFDVKD. This CDR3 is 16 amino acids long. CDR3 amino acids: CATSDPTGDSNQPQHF.

The chain recombines TRBV6-1 with TRBJ2-3. The CDR3 consists of 14 residues. CDR1 and CDR2 (germline): MNHNS, SASEGT. CDR3 loop: CASGLRRSTDTQYF.

This chain links TRBV11-1 with TRBJ2-7. Per the germline V gene, CDR1 is SGHAT and CDR2 is FQDESV (reference sequence). The CDR3 extends over 14 amino acids. This CDR3 reads CASKKRGDFYEQYF.

The chain recombines TRBV20-1 with TRBJ2-7; TCRdb proposes TRBD1, but this gene call is untestable without DNA. CDR3 length: 15 residues. CDR1 and CDR2 from the germline V gene are DFQATT and SNEGSKA (reference sequence). CDR3 in amino acids: CSARDPIGLGAEQYF.

The chain couples TRBV12-3 or TRBV12-4 to TRBJ1-2; there is no DNA to check the TCRdb D call of TRBD1. This CDR3 has 16 residues. The CDR3 here is CASSLMIGTGGYGYTF.

The chain is built from TRBV6-2 or TRBV6-3 and TRBJ2-4. Looked up from germline, CDR1 is MNHEY and CDR2 is SVGEGT. The CDR3 is 12 residues long. CDR3 in amino acids: CASSSQGTDQYF.

The chain recombines TRBV6-2 or TRBV6-3 with TRBJ1-5; the D gene TCRdb calls, TRBD1, cannot be checked with no DNA. This CDR3 spans 15 amino acids. Germline V lookup: CDR1 MNHEY, CDR2 SVGEGT. The CDR3 loop is CASSPRGQGVQPQHF.

This chain connects TRBV20-1 to TRBJ2-1; the TCRdb call, TRBD1, lacks DNA for checking. Germline V lookup: CDR1 DFQATT, CDR2 SNEGSKA (reference sequence). This CDR3 spans 15 amino acids. The CDR3 loop reads CSARMGRGAYNEQFF.

The V call is TRBV5-1, the J call TRBJ1-3; there is no DNA to check the TCRdb D call of TRBD1. Germline CDR1 SGHRS, CDR2 YFSETQ. The CDR3 contains 14 residues. The CDR3 is CASALDPEGNTIYF.

This chain links TRBV6-5 with TRBJ2-7. Germline lookup yields CDR1 MNHEY and CDR2 SVGAGI. The CDR3 runs to 15 residues. CDR3 protein: CASSYSATHPYEQYF.

This rearrangement joins TRBV7-9 to TRBJ1-1. Germline V CDR1 and CDR2: SEHNR, FQNEAQ (reference sequence). This CDR3 is 11 amino acids long. This chain's CDR3 is CASSTRPEAFF.

The chain joins TRBV11-2 to TRBJ2-7; TCRdb selects TRBD1, and the lack of DNA leaves this call unchecked. This CDR3 comprises 16 residues. Germline CDR1 is SGHAT and CDR2 is FQNNGV. This chain's CDR3 is CASSLEPRTGDYEQYF.

The chain couples TRBV11-3 to TRBJ1-1. Germline values: CDR1 SGHNT, CDR2 YENEEA. The CDR3 has 15 amino acids. The CDR3 sequence: CASSLSAKLNTEAFF.